This T cell receptor beta chain was recovered during a study of T cell responses to AZD1222 COVID-19 vaccine. This table comes from immunoSEQ multiplex PCR, and its TCRdb copy is limited to in-frame clones, with some not included. In the table there are about 150,000 clones, about nine tenths of which are singletons. The CDR3 spans 15 residues. V shed 4 bases, J shed 4 bases, and the junction held 5 bases outside the gene matches. Germline V gene sequence: CDR1 LNHDA, CDR2 SQIVND (reference sequence). The chain has TRBV19 and TRBJ1-5; TRBD1 matches at 9 bases. The input for sequencing was peripheral blood, taken on day 0 of AZD1222 vaccination. The TCR comes from an adult in good health. The CDR3: CASSRGQGGNQPQHF. The DNA for the CDR3 is TGTGCCAGTAGTAGGGGACAGGGTGGAAATCAGCCCCAGCATTTT. Filled out from reference TRBV19 and TRBJ1-5, the complete variable domain reads DGGITQSPKYLFRKEGQNVTLSCEQNLNHDAMYWYRQDPGQGLRLIYYSQIVNDFQKGDIAEGYSVSREKKESFPLTVTSAQKNPTAFYLCASSRGQGGNQPQHFGDGTRLSIL.